The 8 T cell receptor beta chains listed next were all sequenced from one sample in a study of blood T cell repertoires in COVID-19. This table comes from immunoSEQ multiplex PCR, and its TCRdb copy is limited to in-frame clones, with some not included. Of under 200,000 clones in the sample, approximately 80% were seen once. Input material: PBMCs or T cells enriched from blood (not recorded which). Receptors originate from a man over 45 who had recovered from COVID-19.

The gene calls are TRBV19 and TRBJ1-5; 9 nucleotides match TRBD1. Germline V lookup: CDR1 LNHDA, CDR2 SQIVND (reference sequence). The CDR3 has 15 amino acids. Unmatched junction bases numbered 7, after V lost 7 bases and J lost 3 bases. CDR3 DNA sequence: TGTGCCAGTACCACCGGGACAGGGTTCAATCAGCCCCAGCATTTT. Translated, it gives CASTTGTGFNQPQHF.

This chain connects TRBV18 to TRBJ2-7; possible D gene TRBD1, 6 bases. V gave up 3 bases and J gave up 4 bases, with 16 bases separating them. This CDR3 has 15 residues. CDR1 is KGHSH, CDR2 LQKENI, per germline. CDR3 bases: TGTGCCAGCTCACCCTCGACAGGTACGATGTACGAGCAGTACTTC. This codes for CASSPSTGTMYEQYF.

The gene calls are TRBV10-3 and TRBJ1-3, with D unresolved. This CDR3 contains 17 residues. The ends were cut back, 2 bases at V and 0 bases at J, with 14 bases in the middle. Germline values: CDR1 ENHRY, CDR2 SYGVKD. CDR3 loop: CAISEPLGRSSGNTIYF. CDR3 nucleotides: TGTGCCATCAGTGAGCCCCTTGGGAGGTCCTCTGGAAACACCATATATTTT.

The V call is TRBV6-5, the J call TRBJ1-2, with D possibly matching TRBD1 (6 bases). CDR1 MNHEY and CDR2 SVGAGI come from the germline V gene. Trimming took 2 bases from V and 8 from J, leaving 18 bases between them. CDR3 length: 15 residues. The CDR3 reads CASSYQPTGRGGYTF. As DNA, the CDR3 is TGTGCCAGCAGTTACCAACCTACAGGGAGGGGAGGCTACACCTTC.

The genes are TRBV19 and TRBJ1-2; D not certain. V lost 8 bases and J 3 bases, leaving 13 bases between the germline ends. Germline lookup yields CDR1 LNHDA and CDR2 SQIVND (reference sequence). This CDR3 has 13 residues. The CDR3 DNA reads TGTGCCAGTCGAGACTCAGCTGACTATGGCTACACCTTC. Amino acid sequence: CASRDSADYGYTF.

The chain employs TRBV19 and TRBJ2-5, with 12 bases fitting TRBD2. Germline CDR1 is LNHDA and CDR2 is SQIVND (reference sequence). J gave up 5 bases and V 4 bases, and 8 bases lay outside the gene matches. This CDR3 has 16 amino acids. The CDR3 loop is CASSTLAGGPRETQYF. The CDR3 DNA is TGTGCCAGTAGTACCCTAGCGGGGGGGCCGCGCGAGACCCAGTACTTC.

This clone was seen more than once but under ten times. The CDR3 here is CAKRLAGSYEQYF. CDR3 nucleotide sequence: TGCGCCAAGAGACTAGCGGGCTCCTACGAGCAGTACTTC. The chain employs TRBV10-1 and TRBJ2-7, with 10 bases lining up with TRBD2. CDR3 length equals 13 residues. Trimming cost V 10 bases and J 0 bases; bases outside gene matches: 3. CDR1 and CDR2 from the germline V gene are WNHNN and SYGVQD (reference sequence).

The J gene is TRBJ1-5, the V gene TRBV2; 8 positions agree with TRBD1. V shed 4 bases, J shed 2 bases, and the junction held 4 bases outside the gene matches. The CDR3 spans 15 residues. Germline V gene lookup returns CDR1 SNHLY and CDR2 FYNNEI. CDR3 residues: CASSVGQAGNQPQHF. The CDR3 DNA follows: TGTGCCAGCAGTGTGGGACAGGCCGGCAATCAGCCCCAGCATTTT.